This TCR beta chain was retrieved from a study of beta chain features in type 1 diabetes. General study results and limits: Shortening that was moderate but significant affected the TCRB CDR3s of Type 1 diabetes patients in all four CD4+ subsets.

Expressed TCRB transcripts were sequenced because the isolated RNA had all been reverse transcribed beforehand. This table comes from immunoSEQ multiplex PCR, and its TCRdb copy is limited to in-frame clones, with some not included. The sample lists around 44,000 clones; approximately 68% were seen once. V gave up 0 bases and J gave up 3 bases, with 8 bases separating them. The CDR3 runs 14 residues. The germline V gene encodes CDR1 SGHRS and CDR2 YFSETQ. This clone was counted only a few times. Its matching antigen is unknown. The clonotype comes from a woman aged 18-29 years with type 1 diabetes. Material for sequencing was Tregs from blood. J is TRBJ2-3 and V is TRBV5-1; D unresolved. The CDR3 region is CASSLGQKTDTQYF. DNA of the CDR3: TGCGCCAGCAGCTTGGGCCAGAAGACAGATACGCAGTATTTT.